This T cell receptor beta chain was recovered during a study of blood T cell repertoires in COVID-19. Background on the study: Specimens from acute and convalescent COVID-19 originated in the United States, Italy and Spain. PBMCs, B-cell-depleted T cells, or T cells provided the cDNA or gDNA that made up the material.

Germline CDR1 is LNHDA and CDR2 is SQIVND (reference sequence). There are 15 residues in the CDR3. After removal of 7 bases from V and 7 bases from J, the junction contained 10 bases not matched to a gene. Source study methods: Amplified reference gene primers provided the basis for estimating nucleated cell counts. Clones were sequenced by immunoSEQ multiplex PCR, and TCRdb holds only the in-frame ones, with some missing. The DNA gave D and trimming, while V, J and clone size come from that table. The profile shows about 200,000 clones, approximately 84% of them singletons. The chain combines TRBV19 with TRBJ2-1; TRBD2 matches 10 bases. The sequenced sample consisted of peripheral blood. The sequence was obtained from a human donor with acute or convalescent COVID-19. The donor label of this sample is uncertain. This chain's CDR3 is CASTSRAGGLNEQFF. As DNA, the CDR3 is TGTGCCAGTACCTCGCGAGCGGGAGGGCTTAATGAGCAGTTCTTC.